This T cell receptor (beta chain) was sequenced during a study of CD8 T cell repertoires and HIV-1 epitope variants. Across the study: Enriched T cells were co-cultured with equal autologous T cell-negative cells.

The method was immunoSEQ multiplex PCR; TCRdb's version includes in-frame clones alone and lacks a portion of them. The sample lists around 4,400 clones; around two thirds were seen once. Germline V gives CDR1 SGHTA, CDR2 FQGNSA. The V end was cut by 5 bases, the J end by 3 bases, with 13 bases between. CDR3 size: 14 residues. This clone was recorded a few times. Its antigen is currently unknown. This TCR derives from a male donor with HIV. The rearrangement joins TRBV7-2 to TRBJ2-5; D is possibly TRBD1 (8 bases). Sequenced: cultured CD8+ T cells derived from PBMCs. The CDR3 nucleotides are TGTGCCAGCAGCGTAACAGGGGGGGAAGAGACCCAGTACTTC. This encodes CASSVTGGEETQYF.